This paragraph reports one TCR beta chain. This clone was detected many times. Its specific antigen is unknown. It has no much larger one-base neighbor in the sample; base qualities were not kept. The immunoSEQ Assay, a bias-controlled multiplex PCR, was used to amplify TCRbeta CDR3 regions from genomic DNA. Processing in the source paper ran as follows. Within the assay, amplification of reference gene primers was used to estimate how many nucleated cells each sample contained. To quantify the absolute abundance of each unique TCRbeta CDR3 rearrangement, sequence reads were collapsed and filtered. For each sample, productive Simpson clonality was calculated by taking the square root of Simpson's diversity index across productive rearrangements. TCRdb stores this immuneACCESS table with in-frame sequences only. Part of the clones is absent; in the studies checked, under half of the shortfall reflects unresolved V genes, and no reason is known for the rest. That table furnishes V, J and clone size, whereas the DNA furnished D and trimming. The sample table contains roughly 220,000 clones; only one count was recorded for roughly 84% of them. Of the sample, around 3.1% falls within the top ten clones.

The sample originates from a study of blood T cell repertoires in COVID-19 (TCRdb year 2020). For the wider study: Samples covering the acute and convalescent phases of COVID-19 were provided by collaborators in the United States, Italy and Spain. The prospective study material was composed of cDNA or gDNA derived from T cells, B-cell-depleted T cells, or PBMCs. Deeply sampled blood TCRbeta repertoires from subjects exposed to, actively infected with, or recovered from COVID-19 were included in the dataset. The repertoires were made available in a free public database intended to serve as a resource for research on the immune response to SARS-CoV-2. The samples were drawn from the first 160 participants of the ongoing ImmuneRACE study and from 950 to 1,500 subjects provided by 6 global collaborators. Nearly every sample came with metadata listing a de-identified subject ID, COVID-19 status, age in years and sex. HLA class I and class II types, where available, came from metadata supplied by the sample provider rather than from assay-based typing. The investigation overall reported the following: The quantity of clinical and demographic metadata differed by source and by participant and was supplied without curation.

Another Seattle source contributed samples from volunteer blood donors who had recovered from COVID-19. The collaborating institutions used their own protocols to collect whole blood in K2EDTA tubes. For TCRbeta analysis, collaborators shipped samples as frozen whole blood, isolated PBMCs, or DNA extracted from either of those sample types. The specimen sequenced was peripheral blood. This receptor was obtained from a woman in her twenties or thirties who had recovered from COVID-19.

The CDR3 sequence is CASSPRQGTYEQYF. In nucleotide form, the sequence is TGTGCCAGCTCACCGAGACAGGGAACCTACGAGCAGTACTTC. The chain links TRBV18 with TRBJ2-7; 7 nucleotides in the junction match TRBD1. Trimming takes 3 bases off V and 2 bases off J; junction bases not matched to a gene: 4. The CDR3 starts with the cysteine, ends with the phenylalanine, and has 14 residues. The retained sequence is limited to the CDR3, 42 bases, with the frame set at the first base. The germline V gene sets CDR1 to KGHSH and CDR2 to LQKENI.